Listed here is a single TCR beta chain. Its cognate antigen is unknown. Gene names and germline match the mouse. The sequence runs out 1 residue before the end of the CDR3; the remainder is reconstructed from the germline J gene. This entry is derived from a study of tissue T cells after allogeneic stem cell transplantation. Study-level points and caveats: Tissue-detected TCR repertoire was only partly captured by blood and spleen T cells.

Germline CDR1 is MNHDT and CDR2 is YYDKIL. The CDR3 sequence is 14 residues long. The ends were cut back, 5 bases at V and 0 bases at J, with 9 bases in the middle. This table comes from immunoSEQ multiplex PCR, and its TCRdb copy is limited to in-frame clones, with some not included. The repertoire holds about 50,000 clones, with around 67% as singletons. Sequenced input: sorted cells pooled from one or two spleens. V and J are TRBV17 and TRBJ2-3; D may be TRBD1 (5 bases). The receptor comes from a pool of C57BL/6 mice in good health. CDR3 DNA (partial): TGTGCTAGCAGTCACAGGCCTAGTGCAGAAACGCTGTAT. This codes for CASSHRPSAETLY. In full, the CDR3 is CASSHRPSAETLYF.